The subject of this entry is one T cell receptor (beta chain). Its specificity is unknown. The data stem from a study of cytomegalovirus exposure and HLA in healthy donors. It was with 60 Vbeta and 13 Jbeta primers that the PCR ran. Here immunoSEQ multiplex PCR was the method, and the copy in TCRdb shows in-frame clones only, minus some. Altogether about 130,000 clones are present, about 80% being singletons, with the ten largest covering over 2.5%. General study points: Among TCR beta chains, those listed as cytomegalovirus-associated numbered some 170.

The TCR comes from a woman between 50 and 59 years old in good health and CMV-seronegative. The source material was PBMCs.

CDR3 protein: CASSQGGAGYEQYF. The CDR3, as DNA: TGTGCCAGCAGCCAAGGCGGGGCAGGGTACGAGCAGTACTTC. The chain uses TRBV14 and TRBJ2-7, with a possible D match to TRBD2 (6 bases). Germline values: CDR1 SGHDN, CDR2 FVKESK. Trimming shortened V by 1 base and J by 4 bases, and 11 bases separated the two germline ends. The CDR3 is 14 amino acids.